The 20 T cell receptor beta chains in this list originate from one sample, sequenced in a study of shared clonotypes between healthy human individuals. Assay: immunoSEQ multiplex PCR; the TCRdb copy retains only in-frame clones and omits some. This repertoire shows approximately 720,000 clones, approximately 79% found once; its top ten account for about 1.7%. Sample: memory CD4+ T cells sorted from blood. As for subset: CD45RA-negative fraction. Receptor source: a woman aged 25 to 39 in good health.

The V and J genes are TRBV5-4 and TRBJ1-2, with 8 bases identical to TRBD1. The CDR3 runs to 16 residues. V was clipped by 1 base and J by 0 bases; unmatched bases: 5. Germline CDR1 is SGHNT and CDR2 is YYREEE (reference sequence). The CDR3 is CASSLPGTGTNYGYTF. In DNA, the CDR3 is TGTGCCAGCAGCTTGCCAGGGACAGGAACTAACTATGGCTACACCTTC.

The V call is TRBV18, the J call TRBJ1-2, with D unclear. CDR1 and CDR2 from the germline V gene are KGHSH and LQKENI. V was clipped by 4 bases and J by 5 bases, with 11 bases between them. CDR3 length: 13 amino acids. CDR3 loop: CASSRTVEYGYTF. For the CDR3, the DNA is TGTGCCAGCTCACGGACTGTGGAATATGGCTACACCTTC.

The chain employs TRBV5-4 and TRBJ2-2; 9 bases fit TRBD2. CDR3 length equals 16 residues. Germline CDR1 SGHNT, CDR2 YYREEE (reference sequence). The J segment lost 6 bases and the V segment lost 3 bases, leaving 9 bases of the junction unmatched. CDR3 DNA: TGTGCCAGCAGCTGGGGAGGCGGGAGGGCCCCCGGGGAGCTGTTTTTT. Amino acid sequence: CASSWGGGRAPGELFF.

This chain links TRBV7-6 with TRBJ1-1; D gene uncertain. V gave up 3 bases and J gave up 1 base, with 12 bases separating them. The CDR3 loop spans 15 amino acids. Germline-derived CDR1 and CDR2 are SGHVS and FNYEAQ. The CDR3 DNA sequence: TGTGCCAGCAGCTTGGACCAATCTAAGAACACTGAAGCTTTCTTT. Protein sequence: CASSLDQSKNTEAFF. Full variable domain (remainder filled in from reference TRBV7-6 and TRBJ1-1): GAGVSQSPRYKVTKRGQDVALRCDPISGHVSLYWYRQALGQGPEFLTYFNYEAQQDKSGLPNDRFSAERPEGSISTLTIQRTEQRDSAMYRCASSLDQSKNTEAFFGQGTRLTVV.

This chain joins TRBV7-2 and TRBJ2-1; 8 bases are a match to TRBD1. V was pared by 2 bases and J by 6 bases, with 6 bases of the junction left unmatched. CDR1 and CDR2 (germline): SGHTA, FQGNSA. CDR3 size: 15 residues. The CDR3 sequence: CASSLRTGRRNEQFF. Here the CDR3 DNA reads TGTGCCAGCAGCTTACGGACAGGGAGGCGCAATGAGCAGTTCTTC.

The rearrangement uses TRBV6-1 and TRBJ2-5; TRBD2 aligns across 7 bases. This CDR3 region has 14 residues. J gave up 2 bases and V 10 bases, and 10 bases lay outside the gene matches. Germline CDR1 and CDR2: MNHNS and SASEGT. CDR3: CATWGGYGQETQYF. The CDR3 DNA is TGTGCCACCTGGGGGGGGTATGGGCAAGAGACCCAGTACTTC.

The chain is built from TRBV19 and TRBJ1-1, with D possibly TRBD1 on 5 matching bases. V shed 1 base and J shed 8 bases, with 8 bases lying between them. Germline CDR1 LNHDA, CDR2 SQIVND (reference sequence). There are 12 residues in the CDR3. The CDR3 region is CASSIAPGEAFF. The CDR3 DNA is TGTGCCAGTAGTATAGCACCAGGGGAAGCTTTCTTT.

The genes are TRBV19 and TRBJ2-1; 10 bases fit TRBD1. This CDR3 has 15 residues. Germline CDR1 reads LNHDA; CDR2 reads SQIVND (reference sequence). Trimming cost V 4 bases and J 5 bases; bases outside gene matches: 5. The CDR3 spells CASSTSDRGHNEQFF. The CDR3, as DNA: TGTGCCAGTAGTACTTCAGACAGGGGGCACAATGAGCAGTTCTTC.

This clone was counted only a few times. This chain uses TRBV18 with TRBJ1-1; a possible D gene is TRBD1 (5 bases). The CDR3 runs 15 residues. Per the germline V gene, CDR1 is KGHSH and CDR2 is LQKENI. Trimming took 3 bases from V and 2 from J, leaving 13 bases between them. The CDR3 sequence is CASSPVKGDNTEAFF. In DNA, the CDR3 is TGTGCCAGCTCACCGGTGAAAGGGGACAACACTGAAGCTTTCTTT.

The chain uses TRBV5-1 and TRBJ2-2; 10 nucleotides line up with TRBD2. Germline V gene sequence: CDR1 SGHRS, CDR2 YFSETQ. With 2 bases clipped from V and 6 bases from J, the junction kept 7 bases outside the gene matches. The CDR3 loop spans 16 amino acids. CDR3 DNA sequence: TGCGCCAGCAGCTTTGTCCCTAGCGGGAGCGCCGGGGAGCTGTTTTTT. It encodes CASSFVPSGSAGELFF.

This chain connects TRBV5-4 to TRBJ2-5, with D possibly being TRBD2 (5 bases). V gave up 0 bases and J gave up 1 base, with 10 bases separating them. This CDR3 is 15 amino acids long. The germline V gene has CDR1 SGHNT and CDR2 YYREEE (reference sequence). The CDR3 here is CASSLERTSQETQYF. The CDR3 DNA is TGTGCCAGCAGCTTGGAGCGGACGAGCCAAGAGACCCAGTACTTC. The full variable domain, its missing parts supplied by reference TRBV5-4 and TRBJ2-5, is ETGVTQSPTHLIKTRGQQVTLRCSSQSGHNTVSWYQQALGQGPQFIFQYYREEENGRGNFPPRFSGLQFPNYSSELNVNALELDDSALYLCASSLERTSQETQYFGPGTRLLVL.

This chain connects TRBV7-2 to TRBJ2-7; 8 bases map to TRBD2. Germline CDR1 and CDR2: SGHTA and FQGNSA. This CDR3 has 13 amino acids. Unmatched junction bases numbered 0, after V lost 5 bases and J lost 0 bases. The CDR3 DNA sequence: TGTGCCAGCAGCACTAGCGGCTCCTACGAGCAGTACTTC. Protein product: CASSTSGSYEQYF. Based on the CDR3 plus reference TRBV7-2 and TRBJ2-7, the full variable domain is GAGVSQSPSNKVTEKGKDVELRCDPISGHTALYWYRQSLGQGLEFLIYFQGNSAPDKSGLPSDRFSAERTGGSVSTLTIQRTQQEDSAVYLCASSTSGSYEQYFGPGTRLTVT.

To note about this clone: The same CDR3 can be traced to other DNA sequences in this sample. The chain uses TRBV7-9 and TRBJ1-2; tentatively, D is TRBD1 (5 bases). V lost 5 bases and J 7 bases, leaving 11 bases between the germline ends. Germline V CDR1 and CDR2: SEHNR, FQNEAQ (reference sequence). The CDR3 length is 12 residues. This chain's CDR3 is CASSLDRRGYTF. For the CDR3, the DNA is TGTGCCAGCAGCCTCGACAGACGTGGCTACACCTTC.

On this clone: Just one base apart from a much larger clone, this may be a read error. Different DNA sequences within this sample yield the same CDR3. As DNA, the CDR3 is TGTGCCAGTAGTATAGACTCCGGGACAGGGGGTTACAATGAGCAGTTCTTC. As protein: CASSIDSGTGGYNEQFF. V is TRBV19 and J is TRBJ2-1; 11 positions match TRBD1. In germline, CDR1 is LNHDA, CDR2 SQIVND (reference sequence). Unmatched junction bases numbered 5, after V lost 0 bases and J lost 4 bases. This CDR3 spans 17 amino acids.

The chain joins TRBV28 to TRBJ2-6; D is possibly TRBD2 (6 bases). Germline CDR1 is MDHEN and CDR2 is SYDVKM. The CDR3 loop spans 15 amino acids. Trimming removed 6 bases from V and 2 bases from J, with 11 bases in between. CDR3 loop: CASRRRLAGANVLTF. The CDR3 coding sequence is TGTGCCAGCAGAAGACGACTAGCTGGGGCCAACGTCCTGACTTTC.

The chain links TRBV7-9 to TRBJ2-1, with D unclear. Germline CDR1 and CDR2: SEHNR and FQNEAQ (reference sequence). V was pared by 2 bases and J by 10 bases, with 9 bases between. This CDR3 has 12 residues. The CDR3 sequence: CASSLYGREQFF. CDR3 DNA sequence: TGTGCCAGCAGCTTATATGGTCGCGAGCAGTTCTTC.

This clone was recorded only once. The V call is TRBV5-1, the J call TRBJ2-7; 9 positions agree with TRBD1. The V segment lost 4 bases and the J segment 3 bases; nucleotides outside the gene matches: 5. Germline CDR1 reads SGHRS; CDR2 reads YFSETQ. The CDR3 is 14 amino acids. This CDR3 is CASSGRDRVYEQYF. The CDR3 DNA reads as TGCGCCAGCAGCGGCCGGGACAGGGTCTACGAGCAGTACTTC.

V gene TRBV15 combines with J gene TRBJ2-1; D not certain. The germline CDR1 and CDR2 sequences are LNHNV and YYDKDF (reference sequence). V was clipped by 5 bases and J by 4 bases, with 18 bases between them. CDR3 length: 16 residues. As DNA, the CDR3 is TGTGCCACCAGCGGATACACGGAACGGGTTTACAATGAGCAGTTCTTC. Translating it yields CATSGYTERVYNEQFF. The entire variable domain, with the rest obtained from reference TRBV15 and TRBJ2-1, is as follows: DAMVIQNPRYQVTQFGKPVTLSCSQTLNHNVMYWYQQKSSQAPKLLFHYYDKDFNNEADTPDNFQSRRPNTSFCFLDIRSPGLGDTAMYLCATSGYTERVYNEQFFGPGTRLTVL.

The J gene is TRBJ2-1, the V gene TRBV7-2; maybe TRBD2 (5 bases). Germline V gene lookup returns CDR1 SGHTA and CDR2 FQGNSA. Between the trimmed V and J ends, which lost 8 bases and 7 bases, there was a span of 9 bases. The length of the CDR3 is 11 residues. The CDR3 sequence is CASSGYNEQFF. The CDR3 DNA sequence: TGTGCCAGCTCGGGGTATAATGAGCAGTTCTTC.

This clone has a handful of counts. The rearrangement links TRBV7-3 to TRBJ2-3, with 8 bases matching TRBD2. CDR3 size: 15 residues. CDR1 is SGHTA, CDR2 FQGTGA, per germline. The junction had 6 bases not matched to a gene; V was cut back by 7 bases and J by 0 bases. The CDR3 reads CASTFSGTSTDTQYF. CDR3 coding DNA: TGTGCCAGCACCTTTAGCGGGACTAGCACAGATACGCAGTATTTT.